The clone carrying this T cell receptor beta chain was detected ten times or more. One entry per CDR3 protein results from TCRdb running MiXCR on the 5' RACE reads. The sample carries some 44,000 distinct CDR3 sequences, roughly 30% recorded once. This CDR3 is built from 14 residues. Germline lookup yields CDR1 SGHRS and CDR2 YFSETQ. Between the trimmed V and J ends, which lost 7 bases and 0 bases, there was a span of 12 bases. This clonotype was obtained from a female donor with breast cancer. Sequenced material: tumor-infiltrating memory CD4+ T cells sorted from the breast tumor. Stated subset: memory CD4+ T cells, CD4+CD45RO+CD25-. The chain is built from TRBV5-1 and TRBJ2-3; D may be TRBD2 (5 bases). CDR3 bases: TGCGCCAGCCGGGCGGGCCTTAGCACAGATACGCAGTATTTT. Residues: CASRAGLSTDTQYF.